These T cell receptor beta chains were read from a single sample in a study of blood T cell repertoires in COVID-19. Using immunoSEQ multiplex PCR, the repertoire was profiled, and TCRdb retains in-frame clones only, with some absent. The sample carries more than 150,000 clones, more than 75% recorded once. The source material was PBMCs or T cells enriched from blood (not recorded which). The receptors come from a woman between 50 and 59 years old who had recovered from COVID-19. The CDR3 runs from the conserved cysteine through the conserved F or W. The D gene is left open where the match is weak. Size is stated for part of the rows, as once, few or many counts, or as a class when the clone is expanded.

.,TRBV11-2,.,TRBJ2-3,CASSQSGYTQYF,TGTGCCAGCAGCCAGAGCGGTTATACGCAGTATTTT
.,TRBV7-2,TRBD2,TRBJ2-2,CASSSPGLANTGELFF,TGTGCCAGCAGCTCCCCGGGACTAGCGAACACCGGGGAGCTGTTTTTT
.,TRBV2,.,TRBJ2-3,CASSLNRPTDTQYF,TGTGCCAGCAGTTTAAACAGGCCGACAGATACGCAGTATTTT
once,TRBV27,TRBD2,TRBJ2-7,CASRASGIRDEQYF,TGTGCCAGCAGGGCTAGCGGGATTCGCGACGAGCAGTACTTC
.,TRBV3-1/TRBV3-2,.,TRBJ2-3,CASSQERRFRTDTQYF,TGTGCCAGCAGCCAAGAACGTCGGTTCCGCACAGATACGCAGTATTTT
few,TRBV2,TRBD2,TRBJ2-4,CASSARTSGLAKNIQYF,TGTGCCAGCAGTGCAAGGACTAGCGGCCTAGCCAAAAACATTCAGTACTTC
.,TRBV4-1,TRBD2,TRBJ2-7,CASSLYLAGQGYEQYF,TGCGCCAGCAGCCTGTATCTAGCGGGCCAAGGCTACGAGCAGTACTTC
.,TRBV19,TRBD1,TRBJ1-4,CASSPMDRSNEKLFF,TGTGCCAGTAGTCCTATGGACAGGAGCAATGAAAAACTGTTTTTT
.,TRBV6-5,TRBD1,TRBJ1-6,CASSYSRGTNNSPLHF,TGTGCCAGCAGTTACTCCAGGGGGACGAATAATTCACCCCTCCACTTT
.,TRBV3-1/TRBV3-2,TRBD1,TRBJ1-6,CASSQTGTGNSPLHF,TGTGCCAGCAGCCAAACCGGGACAGGGAATTCACCCCTCCACTTT
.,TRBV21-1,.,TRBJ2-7,CASLPGGSIPDEQYF,TGTGCCAGCTTACCAGGGGGCTCTATCCCAGACGAGCAGTACTTC
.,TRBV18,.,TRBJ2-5,CASSPLAPRYQETQYF,TGTGCCAGCTCACCACTAGCGCCCAGGTACCAAGAGACCCAGTACTTC
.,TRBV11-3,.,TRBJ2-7,CASSLRGYEQYF,TGTGCCAGCAGCTTAAGGGGGTACGAGCAGTACTTC
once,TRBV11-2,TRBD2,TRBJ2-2,CASSLTRLAGNTGELFF,TGTGCCAGCAGCTTAACACGGCTAGCGGGGAACACCGGGGAGCTGTTTTTT
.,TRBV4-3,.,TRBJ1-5,CASSQDGRVQPQHF,TGCGCCAGCAGCCAAGATGGCAGGGTACAGCCCCAGCATTTT
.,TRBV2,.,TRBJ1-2,CASSTGYDYGYTF,TGTGCCAGCAGTACAGGGTACGACTATGGCTACACCTTC
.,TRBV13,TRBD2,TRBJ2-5,CASSGRTSGRIRETQYF,TGTGCCAGCAGCGGGAGGACTAGCGGGAGAATTCGAGAGACCCAGTACTTC
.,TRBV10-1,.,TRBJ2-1,CASSEESGLSSYNEQFF,TGCGCCAGCAGTGAGGAAAGCGGGCTGAGCTCCTACAATGAGCAGTTCTTC
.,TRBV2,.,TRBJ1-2,CASSGTLGIGYTF,TGTGCCAGCAGTGGGACACTGGGGATCGGCTACACCTTC
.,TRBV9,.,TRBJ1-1,CASSVEFQGEAFF,TGTGCCAGCAGCGTAGAGTTCCAGGGAGAAGCTTTCTTT
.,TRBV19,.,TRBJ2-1,CASSFELGEQFF,TGTGCCAGTAGTTTTGAGCTTGGTGAGCAGTTCTTC
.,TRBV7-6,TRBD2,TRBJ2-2,CASSTGGGWTGELFF,TGTGCCAGCAGCACTGGGGGAGGGTGGACCGGGGAGCTGTTTTTT